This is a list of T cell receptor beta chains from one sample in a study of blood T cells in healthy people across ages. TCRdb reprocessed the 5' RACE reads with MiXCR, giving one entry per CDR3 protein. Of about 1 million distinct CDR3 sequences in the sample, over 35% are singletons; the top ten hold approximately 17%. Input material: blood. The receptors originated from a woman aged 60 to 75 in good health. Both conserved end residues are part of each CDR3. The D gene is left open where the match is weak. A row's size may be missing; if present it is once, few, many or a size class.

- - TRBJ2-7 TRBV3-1 CASSQRQDGEQYF TGTGCCAGCAGCCAACGTCAGGACGGCGAGCAGTACTTC
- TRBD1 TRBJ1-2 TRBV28 CASRKQGKSYGYTF TGTGCCAGCAGGAAACAGGGGAAAAGTTATGGCTACACCTTC
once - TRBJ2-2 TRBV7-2 CASSLDPASTNGELFF TGTGCCAGCAGCTTAGACCCCGCGAGCACCAACGGGGAGCTGTTTTTT
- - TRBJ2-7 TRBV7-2 CASSLIYGAEYEQYF TGTGCCAGCAGCTTGATCTATGGGGCGGAATACGAGCAGTACTTC
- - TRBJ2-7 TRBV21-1 CASGNFLTYSYEQYF TGTGCCAGCGGCAATTTCCTGACGTACTCCTACGAGCAGTACTTC
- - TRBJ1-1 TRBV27 CASKSRGGKIEAFF TGTGCCAGCAAATCCAGGGGAGGGAAGATTGAAGCTTTCTTT
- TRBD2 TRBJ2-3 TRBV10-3 CAINRSLAGEGRSTDTQYF TGTGCCATCAATAGATCCCTAGCGGGAGAGGGGAGGTCCACAGATACGCAGTATTTT
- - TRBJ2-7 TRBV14 CASSQGQEKQYF TGTGCCAGCAGCCAAGGGCAAGAGAAGCAGTACTTC
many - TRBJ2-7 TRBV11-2 CASSKWVGSEQYF TGTGCCAGCAGCAAATGGGTGGGGAGCGAGCAGTACTTC
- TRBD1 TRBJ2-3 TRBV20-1 CSAQEVDRDEDTQYF TGCAGTGCTCAAGAAGTGGACAGGGACGAAGATACGCAGTATTTT
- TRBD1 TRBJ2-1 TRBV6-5 CASSYRGLGTVGYNEQFF TGTGCCAGCAGTTACCGGGGTTTAGGGACAGTGGGTTACAATGAGCAGTTCTTC
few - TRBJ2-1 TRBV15 CATSRGDKGSEQFF TGTGCCACCAGCAGAGGTGACAAGGGGTCTGAGCAGTTCTTC
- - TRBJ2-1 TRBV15 CATSRPRAGSYNEQFF TGTGCCACCAGCAGACCGAGGGCAGGATCTTACAATGAGCAGTTCTTC
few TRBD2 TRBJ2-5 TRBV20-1 CSANLGLAGGETQYF TGCAGTGCTAACCTCGGACTAGCGGGAGGAGAGACCCAGTACTTC
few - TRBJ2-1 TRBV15 CATSSTRNNEQFF TGTGCCACCAGCAGCACACGAAACAATGAGCAGTTCTTC
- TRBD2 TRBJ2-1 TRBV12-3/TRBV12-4 CASSFPRSGSSYNEQFF TGTGCCAGCAGTTTTCCCCGTAGCGGGAGCTCCTACAATGAGCAGTTCTTC
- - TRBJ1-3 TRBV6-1 CASSEVAASGNTIYF TGTGCCAGCAGTGAGGTAGCGGCCTCTGGAAACACCATATATTTT
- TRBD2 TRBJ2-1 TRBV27 CASSLLAGTSYDIYNEQFF TGTGCCAGCAGTTTATTGGCCGGGACTAGCTATGATATCTACAATGAGCAGTTCTTC
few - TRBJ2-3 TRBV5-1 CASSLTGRPDTQYF TGCGCCAGCAGCTTGACAGGGCGCCCAGATACGCAGTATTTT
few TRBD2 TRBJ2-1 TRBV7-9 CASIPGLAGGPEDSPGEQFF TGTGCCAGCATCCCCGGACTAGCGGGAGGCCCCGAGGATTCCCCCGGTGAGCAGTTCTTC
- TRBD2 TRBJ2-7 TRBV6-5 CASSSGTSGSRWEQYF TGTGCCAGCAGTTCCGGGACTAGCGGGAGTCGATGGGAGCAGTACTTC
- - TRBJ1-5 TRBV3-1 CASSQDITIPQHF TGTGCCAGCAGCCAAGATATAACTATTCCCCAGCATTTT
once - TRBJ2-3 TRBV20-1 CSASTANLGGVEDTQYF TGCAGTGCTAGCACAGCCAACCTAGGGGGAGTTGAGGATACGCAGTATTTT
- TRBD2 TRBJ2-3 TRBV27 CASSLLAGPPSTDTQYF TGTGCCAGCTCCTTACTAGCGGGACCGCCTAGCACAGATACGCAGTATTTT
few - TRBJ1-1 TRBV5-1 CASSSGGGNTEAFF TGCGCCAGCAGCTCCGGGGGCGGGAACACTGAAGCTTTCTTT
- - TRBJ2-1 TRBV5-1 CASSQTRVPYNEQFF TGCGCCAGCAGCCAGACAAGGGTCCCCTACAATGAGCAGTTCTTC
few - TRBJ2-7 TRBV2 CANGQRLYEQYF TGTGCCAACGGTCAGCGGCTCTACGAGCAGTACTTC
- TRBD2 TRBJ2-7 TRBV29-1 CSANGPSGSLYEQYF TGCAGCGCCAACGGACCCAGCGGGAGCCTCTACGAGCAGTACTTC
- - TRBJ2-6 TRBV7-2 CASLPGQISGANVLTF TGTGCCAGTCTCCCCGGACAGATCTCTGGGGCCAACGTCCTGACTTTC
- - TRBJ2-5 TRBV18 CASSLQDNNEQYF TGTGCCAGCTCACTACAGGATAACAATGAGCAGTACTTC
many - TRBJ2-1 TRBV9 CASSFPASGSSYNEQFF TGTGCCAGCAGCTTCCCTGCGAGCGGCAGCTCCTACAATGAGCAGTTCTTC
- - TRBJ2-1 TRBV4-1 CASSQAIGREQFF TGCGCCAGCAGCCAGGCAATAGGTCGGGAGCAGTTCTTC
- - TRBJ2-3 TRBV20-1 CSARELADLDTQYF TGCAGTGCTCGAGAACTGGCGGATTTGGATACGCAGTATTTT